This is a list of T cell receptor beta chains from one sample in a study of blood T cell repertoires in COVID-19. TCRdb's copy holds only in-frame clones and misses some; the assay was immunoSEQ multiplex PCR. The sample gives about 160,000 clones, around 93% of which show up once; 3.5% to 5% is in the top ten. Sample: peripheral blood. These receptors were taken from a woman between 50 and 59 years old with acute or convalescent COVID-19. Each CDR3 is given with its conserved first and last residue. A D gene is named only where the DNA matches it firmly. Expanded clones get a size class; other rows say once, few or many, or leave the size out.

cdr3_length	d_call	clone_size	v_call	j_call	cdr3_aa	cdr3_nt
14	-	few	TRBV6-5	TRBJ1-1	CASSYRGWNTEAFF	TGTGCCAGCAGTTACAGGGGGTGGAACACTGAAGCTTTCTTT
17	TRBD1	-	TRBV3-1/TRBV3-2	TRBJ1-2	CASSQSMTGGADYGYTF	TGTGCCAGCAGCCAATCAATGACAGGGGGCGCCGACTATGGCTACACCTTC
14	-	few	TRBV30	TRBJ2-7	CAWEQDGFSYEQYF	TGTGCCTGGGAACAGGACGGATTTTCCTACGAGCAGTACTTC
14	TRBD1	-	TRBV7-2	TRBJ1-2	CASSLHRGIPGYTF	TGTGCCAGCAGCTTACACAGGGGGATTCCAGGCTACACCTTC
14	-	-	TRBV5-8	TRBJ2-3	CASSPWPSTDTQYF	TGTGCCAGCAGCCCTTGGCCTAGCACAGATACGCAGTATTTT
13	-	-	TRBV4-1	TRBJ1-1	CASSRQRDTEAFF	TGCGCCAGCAGTCGGCAGAGGGACACTGAAGCTTTCTTT
13	-	-	TRBV14	TRBJ2-1	CASSLTQGPPRFF	TGTGCCAGCAGCCTTACACAGGGACCCCCGAGGTTCTTC
14	-	-	TRBV6-1	TRBJ1-6	CASSEPRDNSPLHF	TGTGCCAGCAGTGAACCCAGGGATAATTCACCCCTCCACTTT
13	-	-	TRBV4-3	TRBJ2-7	CASSQGRQSEQYF	TGCGCCAGCAGCCAAGGCAGACAGTCCGAGCAGTACTTC
12	-	once	TRBV13	TRBJ2-7	CASSPGADEQYF	TGTGCCAGCAGCCCAGGGGCAGACGAGCAGTACTTC
14	-	-	TRBV28	TRBJ1-5	CASSPDRQHQPQHF	TGTGCCAGCAGCCCTGACAGGCAACACCAGCCCCAGCATTTT
17	-	-	TRBV10-3	TRBJ2-3	CAISESIGQGGADTQYF	TGTGCCATCAGTGAGTCGATCGGGCAGGGGGGCGCAGATACGCAGTATTTT
17	TRBD1	-	TRBV19	TRBJ1-1	CASTPWVGGDMNTEAFF	TGTGCCAGTACTCCCTGGGTAGGGGGCGACATGAACACTGAAGCTTTCTTT
13	-	-	TRBV9	TRBJ1-1	CASSVGTGTEAFF	TGTGCCAGCAGCGTAGGGACTGGGACTGAAGCTTTCTTT
14	-	-	TRBV6-1	TRBJ2-7	CASSEDRDSYEQYF	TGTGCCAGCAGTGAAGACAGGGACTCCTACGAGCAGTACTTC
12	TRBD1	-	TRBV28	TRBJ1-1	CASSRQGARAFF	TGTGCCAGCAGCCGACAGGGGGCGAGAGCTTTCTTT
13	-	once	TRBV7-3	TRBJ1-2	CASSPGVNYGYTF	TGTGCCAGCAGCCCAGGCGTTAACTATGGCTACACCTTC